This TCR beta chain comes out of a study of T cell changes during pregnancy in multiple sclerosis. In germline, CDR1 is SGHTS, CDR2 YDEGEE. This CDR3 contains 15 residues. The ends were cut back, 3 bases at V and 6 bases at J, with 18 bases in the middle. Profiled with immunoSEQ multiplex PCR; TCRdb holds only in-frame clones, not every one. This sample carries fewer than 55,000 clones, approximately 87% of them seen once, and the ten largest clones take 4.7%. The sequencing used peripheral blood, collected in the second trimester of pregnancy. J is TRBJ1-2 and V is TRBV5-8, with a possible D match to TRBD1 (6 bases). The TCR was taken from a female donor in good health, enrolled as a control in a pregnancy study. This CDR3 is CASSWSRTAPDGYTF. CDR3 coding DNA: TGTGCCAGCAGCTGGAGTCGGACAGCCCCCGATGGCTACACCTTC.